This T cell receptor (beta chain) appears in the sequencing data of a study of T-cell memory formation after mild COVID-19. In TCRdb, the 5' RACE reads were re-called with MiXCR into one record per CDR3 protein. The sample includes hundreds of thousands of distinct CDR3 sequences, around a sixth of them seen just once. This clonotype was recorded a few times. Specimen: PBMCs or a T cell subset sorted from them (not recorded which). This receptor was identified in a man aged 18-30 years who had mild COVID-19 (a few samples of this study predate the infection). Cell type and time point are not known.

This CDR3 is CASSVGWGYTEAFF. In nucleotides, the CDR3 is TGTGCCAGCAGCGTGGGGTGGGGCTACACTGAAGCTTTCTTT. The rearrangement links TRBV9 to TRBJ1-1; possible D gene TRBD1, 5 bases. V lost 2 bases to trimming and J lost 3 bases, with 11 bases between them. The germline CDR1 and CDR2 sequences are SGDLS and YYNGEE. CDR3 length: 14 residues.